This TCR beta chain was captured by sequencing in a study of early stage breast cancer tumors. On the study more broadly: Of around 16 invasive breast tumors, about a dozen were hormone receptor-positive, HER2-negative.

Each sample had two DNA replicates, approximately 0.49 ug blood or around 1.5 ug tissue. Clones were read by immunoSEQ multiplex PCR, and TCRdb kept only the in-frame ones, dropping some. The sample consists of under 45,000 clones, less than 80% of them appearing once. Regarding this clone: Its cognate antigen is unknown.

Broader study findings: In most of the 16 patients, blood comparison separated tumor from normal breast. Most shared enriched TCRB sequences were commonly generated ones.

Germline V gives CDR1 LNHNV, CDR2 YYDKDF (reference sequence). The V gene lost 1 base and the J gene lost 2 bases, with 12 bases spanning the gap. The CDR3 is 16 amino acids. The J gene is TRBJ1-3, the V gene TRBV15; D unresolved. This TCR derives from a person aged 55 to 69 with breast cancer. Sequenced: blood. The CDR3 DNA reads as TGTGCCACCAGCAGAGCCGGGGAGCCCGCTGGAAACACCATATATTTT. Encoded protein: CATSRAGEPAGNTIYF.